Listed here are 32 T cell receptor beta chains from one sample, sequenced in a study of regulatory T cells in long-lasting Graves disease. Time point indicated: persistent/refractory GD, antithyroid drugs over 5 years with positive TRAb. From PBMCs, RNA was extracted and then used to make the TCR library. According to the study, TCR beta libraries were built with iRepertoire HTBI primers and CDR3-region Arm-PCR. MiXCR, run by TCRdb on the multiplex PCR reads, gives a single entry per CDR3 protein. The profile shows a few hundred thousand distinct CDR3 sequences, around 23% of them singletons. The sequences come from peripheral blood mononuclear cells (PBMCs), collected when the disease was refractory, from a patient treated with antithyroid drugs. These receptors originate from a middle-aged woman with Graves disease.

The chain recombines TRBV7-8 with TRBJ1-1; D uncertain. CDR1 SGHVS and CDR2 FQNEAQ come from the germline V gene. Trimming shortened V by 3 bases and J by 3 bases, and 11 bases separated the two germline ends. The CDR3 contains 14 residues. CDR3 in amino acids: CASSLGSDYTEAFF. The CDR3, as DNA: TGTGCCAGCAGCTTGGGCAGCGATTACACTGAAGCTTTCTTT.

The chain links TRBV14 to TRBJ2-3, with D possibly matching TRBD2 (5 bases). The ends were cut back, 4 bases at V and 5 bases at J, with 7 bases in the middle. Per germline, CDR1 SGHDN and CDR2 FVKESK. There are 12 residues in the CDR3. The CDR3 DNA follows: TGTGCCAGCAGCCGAAGCGGAGATACGCAGTATTTT. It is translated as CASSRSGDTQYF.

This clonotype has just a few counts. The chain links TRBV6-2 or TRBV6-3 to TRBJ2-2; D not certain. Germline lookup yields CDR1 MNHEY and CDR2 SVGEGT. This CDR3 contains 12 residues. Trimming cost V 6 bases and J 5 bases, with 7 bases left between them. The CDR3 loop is CASRKLTGELFF. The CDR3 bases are TGTGCCAGCAGAAAACTAACCGGGGAGCTGTTTTTT.

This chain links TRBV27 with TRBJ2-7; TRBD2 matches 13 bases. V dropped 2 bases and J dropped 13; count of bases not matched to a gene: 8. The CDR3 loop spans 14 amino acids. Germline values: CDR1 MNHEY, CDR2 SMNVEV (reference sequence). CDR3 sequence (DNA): TGTGCCAGCAGTTTACCCCCGGGACTAGCGGGACTATACTTC. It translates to CASSLPPGLAGLYF.

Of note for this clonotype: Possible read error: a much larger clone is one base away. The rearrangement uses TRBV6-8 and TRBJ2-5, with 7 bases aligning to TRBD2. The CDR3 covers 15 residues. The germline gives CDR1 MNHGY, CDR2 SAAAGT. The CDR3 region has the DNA TGTGTCATTTCCCCGTTATGGGGAGGGCAAGAGACCCAGTACTTC. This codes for CVISPLWGGQETQYF.

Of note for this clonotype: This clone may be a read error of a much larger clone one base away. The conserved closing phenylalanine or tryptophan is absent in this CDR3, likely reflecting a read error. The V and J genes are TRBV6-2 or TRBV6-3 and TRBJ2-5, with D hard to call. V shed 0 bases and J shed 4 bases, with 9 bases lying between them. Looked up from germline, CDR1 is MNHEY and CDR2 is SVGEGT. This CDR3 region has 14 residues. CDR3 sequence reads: CASSYSAYPETQYL. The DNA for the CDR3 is TGTGCCAGCAGTTACTCTGCCTACCCAGAGACCCAGTACCTC.

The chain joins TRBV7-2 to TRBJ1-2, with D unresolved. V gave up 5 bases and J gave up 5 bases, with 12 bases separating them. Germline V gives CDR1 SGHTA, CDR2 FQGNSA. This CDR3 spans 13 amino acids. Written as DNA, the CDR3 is TGTGCCAGCAGCCCGGGGATCGGGTATGGCTACACCTTC. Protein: CASSPGIGYGYTF.

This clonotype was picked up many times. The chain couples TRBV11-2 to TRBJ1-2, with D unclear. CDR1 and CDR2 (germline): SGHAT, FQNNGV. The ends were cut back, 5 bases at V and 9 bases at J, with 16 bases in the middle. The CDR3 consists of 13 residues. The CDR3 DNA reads TGTGCCAGCAGCCCTGGGCCAGAAAGGAGCTACACCTTC. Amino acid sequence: CASSPGPERSYTF.

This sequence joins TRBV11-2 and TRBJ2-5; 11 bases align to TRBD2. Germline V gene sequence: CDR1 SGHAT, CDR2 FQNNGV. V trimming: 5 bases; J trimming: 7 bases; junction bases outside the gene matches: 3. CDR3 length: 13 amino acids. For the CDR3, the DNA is TGTGCCAGCAGCACAGGGACTAGCGGGACCCAGTACTTC. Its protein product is CASSTGTSGTQYF.

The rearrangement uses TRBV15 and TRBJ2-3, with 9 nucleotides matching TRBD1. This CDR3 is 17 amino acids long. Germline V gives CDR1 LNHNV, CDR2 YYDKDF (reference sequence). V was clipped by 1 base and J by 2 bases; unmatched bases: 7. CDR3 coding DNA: TGTGCCACCAGCAGAGTCCCGGGACAGGGCGACACAGATACGCAGTATTTT. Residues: CATSRVPGQGDTDTQYF. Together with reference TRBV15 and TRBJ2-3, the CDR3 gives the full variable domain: DAMVIQNPRYQVTQFGKPVTLSCSQTLNHNVMYWYQQKSSQAPKLLFHYYDKDFNNEADTPDNFQSRRPNTSFCFLDIRSPGLGDTAMYLCATSRVPGQGDTDTQYFGPGTRLTVL.

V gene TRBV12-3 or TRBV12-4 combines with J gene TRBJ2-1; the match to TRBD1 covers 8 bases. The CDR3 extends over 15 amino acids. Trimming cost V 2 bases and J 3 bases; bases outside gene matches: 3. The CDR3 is CASSLRGTGYNEQFF. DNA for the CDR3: TGTGCCAGCAGTTTAAGGGGGACAGGCTACAATGAGCAGTTCTTC.

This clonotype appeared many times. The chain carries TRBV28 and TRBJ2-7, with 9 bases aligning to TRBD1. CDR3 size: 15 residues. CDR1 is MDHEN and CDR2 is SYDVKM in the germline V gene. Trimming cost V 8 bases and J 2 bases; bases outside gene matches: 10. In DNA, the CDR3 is TGTGCCAGCGCGTCCTGGGGGGACAGGGCCTACGAGCAGTACTTC. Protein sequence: CASASWGDRAYEQYF. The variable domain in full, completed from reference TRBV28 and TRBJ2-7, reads DVKVTQSSRYLVKRTGEKVFLECVQDMDHENMFWYRQDPGLGLRLIYFSYDVKMKEKGDIPEGYSVSREKKERFSLILESASTNQTSMYLCASASWGDRAYEQYFGPGTRLTVT.

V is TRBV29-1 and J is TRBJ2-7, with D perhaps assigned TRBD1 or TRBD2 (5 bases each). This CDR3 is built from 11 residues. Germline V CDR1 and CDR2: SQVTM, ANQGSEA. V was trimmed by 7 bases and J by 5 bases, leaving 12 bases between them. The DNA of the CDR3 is TGCAGCGCCGGAGTGGGGGACGAGCAGTACTTC. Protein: CSAGVGDEQYF.

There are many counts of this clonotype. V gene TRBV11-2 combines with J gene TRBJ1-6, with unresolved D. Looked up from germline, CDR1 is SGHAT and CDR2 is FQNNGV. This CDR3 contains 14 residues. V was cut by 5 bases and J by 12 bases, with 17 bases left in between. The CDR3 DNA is TGTGCCAGCAGCCCAATGTCCTCTTCTGGACCCCTCCACTTT. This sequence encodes CASSPMSSSGPLHF.

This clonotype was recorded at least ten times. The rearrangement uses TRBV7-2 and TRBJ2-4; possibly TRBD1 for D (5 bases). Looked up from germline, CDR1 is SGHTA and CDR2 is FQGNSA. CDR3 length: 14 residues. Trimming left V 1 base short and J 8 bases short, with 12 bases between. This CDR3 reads CASSLVRARDIQYF. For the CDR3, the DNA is TGTGCCAGCAGCTTAGTCAGGGCAAGAGACATTCAGTACTTC.

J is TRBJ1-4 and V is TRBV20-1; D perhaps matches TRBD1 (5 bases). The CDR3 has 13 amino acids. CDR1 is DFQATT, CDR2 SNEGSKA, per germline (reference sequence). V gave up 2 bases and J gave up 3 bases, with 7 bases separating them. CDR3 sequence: CSARQGPNEKLFF. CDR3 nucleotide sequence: TGCAGTGCTAGACAGGGTCCTAATGAAAAACTGTTTTTT.

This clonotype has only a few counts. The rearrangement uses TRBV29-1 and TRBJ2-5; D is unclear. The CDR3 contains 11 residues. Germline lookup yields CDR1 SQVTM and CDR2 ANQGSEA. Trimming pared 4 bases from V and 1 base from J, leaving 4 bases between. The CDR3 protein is CSVGSQETQYF. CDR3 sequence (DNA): TGCAGCGTTGGATCCCAAGAGACCCAGTACTTC.

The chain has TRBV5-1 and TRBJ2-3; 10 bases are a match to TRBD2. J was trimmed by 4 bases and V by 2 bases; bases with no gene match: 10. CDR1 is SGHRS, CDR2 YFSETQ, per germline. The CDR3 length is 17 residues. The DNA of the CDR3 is TGCGCCAGCAGCTTAGCTAGCGGGAGAATCCGTCCAGATACGCAGTATTTT. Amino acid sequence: CASSLASGRIRPDTQYF.

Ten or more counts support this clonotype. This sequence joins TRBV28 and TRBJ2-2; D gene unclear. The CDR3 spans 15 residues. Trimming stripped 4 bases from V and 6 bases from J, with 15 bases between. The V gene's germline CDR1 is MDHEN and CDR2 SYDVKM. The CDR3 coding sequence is TGTGCCAGCAGTTCCCCCCATAGGGCTTCCGGGGAGCTGTTTTTT. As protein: CASSSPHRASGELFF.

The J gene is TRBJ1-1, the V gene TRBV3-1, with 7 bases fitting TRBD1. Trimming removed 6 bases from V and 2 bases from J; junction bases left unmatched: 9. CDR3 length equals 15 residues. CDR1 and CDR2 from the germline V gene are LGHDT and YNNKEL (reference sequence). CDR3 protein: CASRPDRVTNTEAFF. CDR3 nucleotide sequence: TGTGCCAGCAGACCCGACAGGGTGACAAACACTGAAGCTTTCTTT.

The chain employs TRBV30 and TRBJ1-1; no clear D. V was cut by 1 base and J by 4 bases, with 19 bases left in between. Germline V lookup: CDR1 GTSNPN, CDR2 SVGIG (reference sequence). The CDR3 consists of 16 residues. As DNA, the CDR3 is TGTGCCTGGAGTGCGGGAAACCTCCGGTGGGGCACTGAAGCTTTCTTT. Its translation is CAWSAGNLRWGTEAFF.

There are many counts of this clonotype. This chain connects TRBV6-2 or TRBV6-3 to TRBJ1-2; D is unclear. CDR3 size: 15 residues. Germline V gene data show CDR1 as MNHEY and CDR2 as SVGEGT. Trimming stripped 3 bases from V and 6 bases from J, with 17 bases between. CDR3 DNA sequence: TGTGCCAGCAGTTATATGGTTTTAGGGCCTGATGGCTACACCTTC. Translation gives CASSYMVLGPDGYTF.

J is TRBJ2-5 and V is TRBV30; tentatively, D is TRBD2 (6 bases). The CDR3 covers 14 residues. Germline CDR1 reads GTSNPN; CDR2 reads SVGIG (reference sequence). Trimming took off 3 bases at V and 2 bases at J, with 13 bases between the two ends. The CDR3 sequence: CAWSRLGTQETQYF. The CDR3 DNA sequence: TGTGCCTGGAGCCGACTAGGAACGCAAGAGACCCAGTACTTC.

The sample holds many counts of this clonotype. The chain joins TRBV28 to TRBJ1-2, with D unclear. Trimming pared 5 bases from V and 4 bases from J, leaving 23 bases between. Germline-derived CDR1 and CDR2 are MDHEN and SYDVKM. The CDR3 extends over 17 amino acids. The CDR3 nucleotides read TGTGCCAGCAGTCTCCTTGAATTTGGGCTCTCGGGCTATGGCTACACCTTC. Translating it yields CASSLLEFGLSGYGYTF.

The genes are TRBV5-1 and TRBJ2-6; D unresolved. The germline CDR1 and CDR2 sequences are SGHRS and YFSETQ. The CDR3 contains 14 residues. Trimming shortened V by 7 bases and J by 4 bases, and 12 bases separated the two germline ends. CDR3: CASRPLSGANVLTF. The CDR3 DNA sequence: TGCGCCAGCCGTCCTTTATCAGGGGCCAACGTCCTGACTTTC.

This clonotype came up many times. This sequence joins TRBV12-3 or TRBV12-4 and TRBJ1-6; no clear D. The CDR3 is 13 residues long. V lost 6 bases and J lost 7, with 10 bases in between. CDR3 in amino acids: CASSDRLNSPLHF. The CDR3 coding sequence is TGTGCCAGCAGCGACCGACTGAATTCACCCCTCCACTTT.

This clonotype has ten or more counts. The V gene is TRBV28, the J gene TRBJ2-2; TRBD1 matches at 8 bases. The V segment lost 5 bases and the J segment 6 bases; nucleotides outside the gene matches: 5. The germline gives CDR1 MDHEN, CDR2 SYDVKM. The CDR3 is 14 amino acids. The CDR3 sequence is CASSDGQGPGELFF. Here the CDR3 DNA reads TGTGCCAGCAGTGACGGACAGGGCCCCGGGGAGCTGTTTTTT.

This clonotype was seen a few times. CDR3 region: CASREPYNSPLHF. The CDR3 region has the DNA TGTGCCAGCAGGGAACCCTATAATTCACCCCTCCACTTT. This chain connects TRBV2 to TRBJ1-6, with unresolved D. V shed 6 bases and J shed 2 bases, with 5 bases lying between them. The CDR3 consists of 13 residues. Germline assignment: CDR1 SNHLY and CDR2 FYNNEI. The full variable domain, its missing parts supplied by reference TRBV2 and TRBJ1-6, is EPEVTQTPSHQVTQMGQEVILRCVPISNHLYFYWYRQILGQKVEFLVSFYNNEISEKSEIFDDQFSVERPDGSNFTLKIRSTKLEDSAMYFCASREPYNSPLHFGNGTRLTVT.

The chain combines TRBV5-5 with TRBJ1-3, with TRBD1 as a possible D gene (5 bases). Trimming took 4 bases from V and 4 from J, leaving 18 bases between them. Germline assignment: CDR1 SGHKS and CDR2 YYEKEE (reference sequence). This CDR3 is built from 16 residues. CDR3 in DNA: TGTGCCAGCAGCGCGACATTTCAGGGCGCAGGAAACACCATATATTTT. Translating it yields CASSATFQGAGNTIYF. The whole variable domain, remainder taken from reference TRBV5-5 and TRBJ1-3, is DAGVTQSPTHLIKTRGQQVTLRCSPISGHKSVSWYQQVLGQGPQFIFQYYEKEERGRGNFPDRFSARQFPNYSSELNVNALLLGDSALYLCASSATFQGAGNTIYFGEGSWLTVV.

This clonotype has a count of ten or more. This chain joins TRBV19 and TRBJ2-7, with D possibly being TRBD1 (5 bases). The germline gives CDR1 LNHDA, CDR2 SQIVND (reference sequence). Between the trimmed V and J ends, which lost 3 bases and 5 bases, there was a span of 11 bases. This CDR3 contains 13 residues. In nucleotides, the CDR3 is TGTGCCAGTAGTATTTGGCAGGGCCACGAGCAGTACTTC. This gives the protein CASSIWQGHEQYF.

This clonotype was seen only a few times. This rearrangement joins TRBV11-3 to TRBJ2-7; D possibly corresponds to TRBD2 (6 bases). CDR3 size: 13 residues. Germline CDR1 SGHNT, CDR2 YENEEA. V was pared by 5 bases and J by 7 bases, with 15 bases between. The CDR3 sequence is CASSGGTLKEQYF. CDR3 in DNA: TGTGCCAGCAGCGGCGGGACCTTAAAGGAGCAGTACTTC.

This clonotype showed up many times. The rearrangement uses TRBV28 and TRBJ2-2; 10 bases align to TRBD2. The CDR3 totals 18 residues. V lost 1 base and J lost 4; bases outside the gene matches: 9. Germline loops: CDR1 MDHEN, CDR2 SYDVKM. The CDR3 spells CASSLFGQREGVTGELFF. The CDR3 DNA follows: TGTGCCAGCAGTTTATTCGGTCAGCGGGAGGGCGTCACCGGGGAGCTGTTTTTT. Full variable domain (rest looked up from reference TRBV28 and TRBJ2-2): DVKVTQSSRYLVKRTGEKVFLECVQDMDHENMFWYRQDPGLGLRLIYFSYDVKMKEKGDIPEGYSVSREKKERFSLILESASTNQTSMYLCASSLFGQREGVTGELFFGEGSRLTVL.